This T cell receptor (beta chain) was captured in a study of T cell changes during pregnancy in multiple sclerosis. V was clipped by 3 bases and J by 4 bases; unmatched bases: 13. The CDR3 covers 19 residues. Germline CDR1 and CDR2: SGHTA and FQGNSA. Clones were read by immunoSEQ multiplex PCR, and TCRdb kept only the in-frame ones, dropping some. Altogether tens of thousands of clones are present, 80% to 95% being singletons, with the ten largest covering approximately 0.85%. The sequence was collected from a female donor with multiple sclerosis, enrolled in a pregnancy study. Material: peripheral blood, obtained in the first trimester of pregnancy. The chain has TRBV7-2 and TRBJ1-5; TRBD1 agrees at 12 bases. The CDR3 region has the DNA TGTGCCAGCAGCTTGAGCGGGACAGGGGGCTTAGTTGCAAATCAGCCCCAGCATTTT. The encoded protein is CASSLSGTGGLVANQPQHF.